The 2 T cell receptor beta chains given below trace back to one sample, sequenced in a study of memory CD4+ T cells and cytomegalovirus serostatus. Generated by immunoSEQ multiplex PCR, the TCRdb table keeps only in-frame clones and is missing some. The top ten clones hold roughly 1.4% of a sample with some 52,000 clones, about four fifths of them seen once. The sort gate was single viable CD3+CD4+CD8-CD45RO+ cells for memory CD4+ T cells. The sample was memory CD4+ T cells from blood. The receptors were gathered from an adult in good health and CMV-seropositive.

CDR3 protein: CASSLGGDRLYGYTF. DNA of the CDR3: TGCGCCAGCAGCTTGGGCGGGGACAGACTCTATGGCTACACCTTC. The chain is built from TRBV5-1 and TRBJ1-2; 7 bases fit TRBD1. J lost 4 bases, V lost 0 bases, and 6 bases had no gene match. Germline CDR1 is SGHRS and CDR2 is YFSETQ. The CDR3 totals 15 residues.

V is TRBV6-1 and J is TRBJ2-5, with 10 bases matching TRBD1. V was clipped by 5 bases and J by 5 bases; unmatched bases: 8. This CDR3 is built from 15 residues. The germline CDR1 and CDR2 sequences are MNHNS and SASEGT. CDR3 residues: CASSSMTGGWETQYF. The CDR3 DNA reads TGTGCCAGCAGTTCCATGACAGGGGGCTGGGAGACCCAGTACTTC.